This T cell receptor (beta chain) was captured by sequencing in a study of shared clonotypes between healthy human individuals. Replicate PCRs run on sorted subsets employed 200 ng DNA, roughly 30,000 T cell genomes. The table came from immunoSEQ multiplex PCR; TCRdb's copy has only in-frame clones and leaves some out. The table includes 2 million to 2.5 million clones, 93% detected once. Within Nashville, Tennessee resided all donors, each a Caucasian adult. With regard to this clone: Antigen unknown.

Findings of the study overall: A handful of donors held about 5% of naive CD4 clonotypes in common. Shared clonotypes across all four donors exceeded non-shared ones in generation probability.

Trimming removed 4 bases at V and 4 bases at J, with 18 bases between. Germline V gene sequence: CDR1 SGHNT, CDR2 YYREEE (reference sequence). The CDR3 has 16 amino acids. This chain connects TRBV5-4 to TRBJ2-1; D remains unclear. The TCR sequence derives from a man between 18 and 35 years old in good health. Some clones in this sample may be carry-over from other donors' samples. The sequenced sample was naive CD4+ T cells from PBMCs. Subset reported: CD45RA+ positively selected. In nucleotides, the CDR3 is TGTGCCAGCAGCACCCCGGGCCGAGCCCTTTACAATGAGCAGTTCTTC. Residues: CASSTPGRALYNEQFF.